These 29 T cell receptor beta chains share one sample of origin, sequenced in a study of CD8 T cells in ankylosing spondylitis. Study-wide results and caveats: One TCR beta motif, made up of under ten highly homologous variants, appeared characteristic of ankylosing spondylitis blood.

TCRdb itself ran the 5' RACE reads through MiXCR, one entry per CDR3 protein. Counted here are 500,000 to 650,000 distinct CDR3 sequences, approximately 5% occurring once; the ten biggest clones make up around 3.4%. The antigens of these receptors remain unknown. Sequencing was performed on blood, either unsorted or a sorted T cell fraction (not recorded which). These receptors came from a male donor with ankylosing spondylitis.

This clonotype was picked up many times. Here the CDR3 reads CASSQEGFSSTDTQYF. The DNA for the CDR3 is TGTGCCAGCAGCCAAGAGGGCTTTTCTAGCACAGATACGCAGTATTTT. The chain couples TRBV4-2 to TRBJ2-3; the D is unclear. Germline values: CDR1 LGHNA, CDR2 YNFKEQ. Trimming stripped 0 bases from V and 0 bases from J, with 10 bases between. The CDR3 totals 16 residues.

The chain couples TRBV7-9 to TRBJ2-2; no firm D call. The ends were cut back, 0 bases at V and 0 bases at J, with 8 bases in the middle. The CDR3 has 16 amino acids. Germline values: CDR1 SEHNR, CDR2 FQNEAQ (reference sequence). This CDR3 reads CASSLAGGSNTGELFF. CDR3 nucleotide sequence: TGTGCCAGCAGCTTAGCAGGTGGTTCGAACACCGGGGAGCTGTTTTTT. The whole variable domain, filled in from reference TRBV7-9 and TRBJ2-2, reads DTGVSQNPRHKITKRGQNVTFRCDPISEHNRLYWYRQTLGQGPEFLTYFQNEAQLEKSRLLSDRFSAERPKGSFSTLEIQRTEQGDSAMYLCASSLAGGSNTGELFFGEGSRLTVL.

This clonotype was observed at least ten times. The chain uses TRBV5-1 and TRBJ2-7; 13 bases fit TRBD2. The CDR3 has 15 amino acids. Germline V gives CDR1 SGHRS, CDR2 YFSETQ. Trimming removed 5 bases from V and 3 bases from J; junction bases left unmatched: 5. The CDR3 here is CASRVGLAGSYEQYF. For the CDR3, the DNA is TGCGCCAGCAGGGTGGGACTAGCGGGAAGCTACGAGCAGTACTTC.

In this sample, this clonotype turned up many times. The rearrangement uses TRBV29-1 and TRBJ2-1; 9 bases agree with TRBD2. This CDR3 region has 18 residues. V lost 4 bases to trimming and J lost 6 bases; unmatched junction nucleotides: 19. Germline V gene sequence: CDR1 SQVTM, CDR2 ANQGSEA. Written as DNA, the CDR3 is TGCAGCGTTGTAGGGGCAGGAAGGGGGCTAGCGGGACTCAATGAGCAGTTCTTC. It is translated as CSVVGAGRGLAGLNEQFF.

This clonotype has a count of ten or more. The chain combines TRBV24-1 with TRBJ2-7, with TRBD1 matching over 7 bases. Per the germline V gene, CDR1 is KGHDR and CDR2 is SFDVKD. V was clipped by 4 bases and J by 5 bases; unmatched bases: 1. The CDR3 runs to 12 residues. This CDR3 reads CATSDGTDEQYF. CDR3 nucleotide sequence: TGTGCCACCAGTGACGGGACAGACGAGCAGTACTTC.

This clonotype was detected many times. V gene TRBV7-2 combines with J gene TRBJ2-7, with D unresolved. Germline values: CDR1 SGHTA, CDR2 FQGNSA. The V end was cut by 5 bases, the J end by 1 base, with 12 bases between. The CDR3 is made up of 14 amino acids. This CDR3 reads CASSRPTPSYEQYF. The CDR3 coding sequence is TGTGCCAGCAGCCGCCCGACACCGTCCTACGAGCAGTACTTC.

At least ten counts were recorded for this clonotype. The V and J genes are TRBV25-1 and TRBJ2-1; 7 nucleotides match TRBD2. Germline CDR1 is MGHDK and CDR2 is SYGVNS. The CDR3 is 15 amino acids. V lost 4 bases and J lost 3; bases outside the gene matches: 6. This CDR3 reads CASSVGGRGYNEQFF. DNA for the CDR3: TGTGCCAGCAGTGTAGGCGGGAGAGGCTACAATGAGCAGTTCTTC.

This clonotype was seen many times. V is TRBV7-6 and J is TRBJ2-7; 7 bases match TRBD1. The CDR3 contains 15 residues. Germline trimming cut 1 base from V and 5 bases from J; bases unmatched to any gene: 8. Germline V gene data show CDR1 as SGHVS and CDR2 as FNYEAQ. The CDR3 coding sequence is TGTGCCAGCAGCTTAGGAGAAGGGGGCAAAAACGAGCAGTACTTC. This gives the protein CASSLGEGGKNEQYF.

The table lists this clonotype with many counts. The CDR3 nucleotides read TGTGCCAGCAGCCAAGTAAGGGGGCAGGGTGCTTTCTTT. Encoded protein: CASSQVRGQGAFF. The genes are TRBV4-2 and TRBJ1-1; TRBD1 aligns across 7 bases. V shed 1 base and J 11 bases; nucleotides not matched to a gene: 7. The CDR3 covers 13 residues. CDR1 is LGHNA, CDR2 YNFKEQ, per germline.

This clonotype came up many times. The CDR3: CASSDPSGGARETQYF. DNA for the CDR3: TGTGCCAGCAGTGACCCTAGCGGGGGCGCAAGGGAGACCCAGTACTTC. This chain uses TRBV2 with TRBJ2-5; 10 bases map to TRBD2. The CDR3 spans 16 residues. Germline assignment: CDR1 SNHLY and CDR2 FYNNEI. The ends lost 3 bases at V and 5 bases at J; junction bases unmatched: 9.

This clonotype was seen ten or more times. This chain links TRBV10-3 with TRBJ2-7; D unresolved. The V gene lost 8 bases and the J gene lost 2 bases, with 13 bases spanning the gap. CDR3 length: 13 residues. The germline CDR1 and CDR2 sequences are ENHRY and SYGVKD. The CDR3 spells CAIAQAIPYEQYF. For the CDR3, the DNA is TGTGCCATCGCCCAGGCGATTCCCTACGAGCAGTACTTC.

Ten or more counts support this clonotype. V is TRBV15 and J is TRBJ1-1; no firm D call. Looked up from germline, CDR1 is LNHNV and CDR2 is YYDKDF (reference sequence). V was clipped by 3 bases and J by 0 bases, with 8 bases between them. CDR3 length: 14 residues. The CDR3 loop is CATSREGLNTEAFF. In nucleotides, the CDR3 is TGTGCCACCAGCAGGGAGGGATTGAACACTGAAGCTTTCTTT.

This clonotype was observed a handful of times. The genes are TRBV6-5 and TRBJ2-2, with 8 positions matching TRBD1. V lost 4 bases and J lost 6; bases outside the gene matches: 7. CDR3 length: 15 amino acids. CDR1 and CDR2 from the germline V gene are MNHEY and SVGAGI. CDR3 sequence: CASSSQGAFAGELFF. CDR3 sequence (DNA): TGTGCCAGCAGTTCTCAGGGGGCCTTCGCCGGGGAGCTGTTTTTT.

This clonotype has a handful of counts. This sequence joins TRBV5-1 and TRBJ2-5, with TRBD2 matching 9 bases. The germline V gene encodes CDR1 SGHRS and CDR2 YFSETQ. J lost 4 bases, V lost 7 bases, and 5 bases had no gene match. The CDR3 has 13 amino acids. The CDR3 loop is CASRGGGAETQYF. DNA for the CDR3: TGCGCCAGCCGAGGCGGGGGGGCAGAGACCCAGTACTTC.

In its sample, this clonotype was seen many times. The V and J genes are TRBV7-8 and TRBJ2-7, with D tentatively TRBD1 (6 bases). Germline loops: CDR1 SGHVS, CDR2 FQNEAQ. The CDR3 contains 14 residues. Trimming pared 2 bases from V and 9 bases from J, leaving 17 bases between. In nucleotides, the CDR3 is TGTGCCAGCAGCTTACGGAACTTACAGGGCGGGCAGTACTTC. This codes for CASSLRNLQGGQYF.

The sample holds many counts of this clonotype. The rearrangement uses TRBV4-3 and TRBJ2-1, with D possibly TRBD2 on 6 matching bases. Trimming left V 5 bases short and J 2 bases short, with 16 bases between. Per germline, CDR1 LGHNA and CDR2 YSLEER. The CDR3 totals 16 residues. This CDR3 is CASSSKEGKTYNEQFF. For the CDR3, the DNA is TGCGCCAGCAGCTCCAAGGAGGGAAAAACCTACAATGAGCAGTTCTTC.

CDR3 DNA: TGCAGGACCAACGACGGGATGCTCACAGATACGCAGTATTTT. Residues: CRTNDGMLTDTQYF. This chain joins TRBV20-1 and TRBJ2-3, with D maybe TRBD2 (5 bases). Germline assignment: CDR1 DFQATT and CDR2 SNEGSKA (reference sequence). This CDR3 has 14 residues.

In its sample, this clonotype was seen many times. The J gene is TRBJ1-1, the V gene TRBV5-5; D is unresolved. Germline CDR1 is SGHKS and CDR2 is YYEKEE (reference sequence). CDR3 size: 16 residues. Trimming took 1 base from V and 5 from J, leaving 18 bases between them. The CDR3 region is CASSLRSGPYGTEAFF. CDR3 DNA sequence: TGTGCCAGCAGCTTGCGATCTGGGCCATACGGAACTGAAGCTTTCTTT.

This clonotype was seen many times. V and J are TRBV20-1 and TRBJ1-1, with unresolved D. V was trimmed by 7 bases and J by 6 bases, leaving 9 bases between them. CDR3 length: 10 amino acids. CDR1 and CDR2 (germline): DFQATT, SNEGSKA (reference sequence). CDR3 loop: CSVRGPEAFF. CDR3 in DNA: TGCAGTGTAAGAGGCCCTGAAGCTTTCTTT.

This clonotype was found many times. The chain couples TRBV7-6 to TRBJ1-5; the D gene is possibly TRBD1 (6 bases). Trimming cost V 1 base and J 6 bases, with 16 bases left between them. Germline V gene data show CDR1 as SGHVS and CDR2 as FNYEAQ. CDR3 size: 16 residues. CDR3 DNA sequence: TGTGCCAGCAGCTTAGTATCTGGGGGCGAGCCTCAGCCCCAGCATTTT. Its protein product is CASSLVSGGEPQPQHF.

This clonotype was detected many times. The chain has TRBV24-1 and TRBJ2-3; TRBD1 agrees at 10 bases. CDR3 length: 19 amino acids. Germline V CDR1 and CDR2: KGHDR, SFDVKD. J lost 2 bases, V lost 4 bases, and 14 bases had no gene match. CDR3 in amino acids: CATSEPTPGQGWATDTQYF. The CDR3 DNA is TGTGCCACCAGTGAGCCTACGCCGGGACAGGGGTGGGCCACAGATACGCAGTATTTT.

This clonotype was seen many times. This sequence joins TRBV6-5 and TRBJ1-6, with no clear D. Germline values: CDR1 MNHEY, CDR2 SVGAGI. The CDR3 length is 18 residues. The ends were cut back, 4 bases at V and 0 bases at J, with 16 bases in the middle. Here the CDR3 DNA reads TGTGCCAGCAGTTTTCTTCCCTTACAGAGCTCCTATAATTCACCCCTCCACTTT. Protein sequence: CASSFLPLQSSYNSPLHF.

This clonotype was recorded many times. This chain links TRBV20-1 with TRBJ1-4; D is unresolved. CDR1 and CDR2 (germline): DFQATT, SNEGSKA (reference sequence). CDR3 length equals 10 residues. Trimming stripped 2 bases from V and 11 bases from J, with 6 bases between. The CDR3 sequence is CSARLEKLFF. The CDR3 DNA is TGCAGTGCTAGATTGGAGAAACTGTTTTTT.

This clonotype was seen ten or more times. J is TRBJ1-6 and V is TRBV7-3; D not resolved. Deletions cut 5 bases from V and 8 bases from J, with 10 bases between. Germline values: CDR1 SGHTA, CDR2 FQGTGA. The CDR3 loop spans 13 amino acids. The CDR3, as DNA: TGTGCCAGCAGCGCCTACCCGGATTCACCCCTCCACTTT. Translated, it gives CASSAYPDSPLHF.

At least ten counts were recorded for this clonotype. The gene calls are TRBV10-3 and TRBJ2-7; TRBD1 matches at 9 bases. Germline CDR1 and CDR2: ENHRY and SYGVKD. J lost 6 bases, V lost 6 bases, and 3 bases had no gene match. This CDR3 is 12 amino acids long. CDR3 loop: CAIRGTGTEQYF. The CDR3 bases are TGTGCCATCAGAGGGACAGGGACCGAGCAGTACTTC.

In its sample, this clonotype was seen a few times. This rearrangement joins TRBV9 to TRBJ2-1; possible D gene TRBD2, 6 bases. Germline V gives CDR1 SGDLS, CDR2 YYNGEE. This CDR3 region has 15 residues. Trimming left V 2 bases short and J 0 bases short, with 9 bases between. The CDR3 DNA sequence: TGTGCCAGCAGCGTGAGGGGAGGCTCCTACAATGAGCAGTTCTTC. Translating it yields CASSVRGGSYNEQFF.

This clonotype was seen many times. The gene calls are TRBV7-2 and TRBJ2-1; 7 bases are shared with TRBD1. There are 16 residues in the CDR3. Germline CDR1 SGHTA, CDR2 FQGNSA. The trim removed 5 bases at V and 3 bases at J, leaving 10 bases unmatched. DNA for the CDR3: TGTGCCAGCAGCCCTAGACAGGGCCTTAACTACAATGAGCAGTTCTTC. It specifies CASSPRQGLNYNEQFF.

This clonotype has at least ten counts. The chain joins TRBV20-1 to TRBJ2-7; 9 bases align to TRBD2. CDR3 size: 14 residues. Germline CDR1 reads DFQATT; CDR2 reads SNEGSKA (reference sequence). CDR3 bases: TGCAGCGGGGGACTAGCAGAAGGCTCCTACGAGCAGTACTTC. This codes for CSGGLAEGSYEQYF.

This clonotype was seen many times. The chain is built from TRBV6-2 or TRBV6-3 and TRBJ2-7, with D possibly being TRBD1 (6 bases). The CDR3 runs to 17 residues. Germline values: CDR1 MNHEY, CDR2 SVGEGT. Trimming shortened V by 0 bases and J by 1 base, and 16 bases separated the two germline ends. The CDR3 loop is CASSYSMFRGPSYEQYF. As DNA, the CDR3 is TGTGCCAGCAGTTACTCGATGTTCAGGGGCCCATCCTACGAGCAGTACTTC.